Described below is a single TCR beta chain sequence and its context. Its antigen remains unidentified. CDR1 SGHNT and CDR2 YENEEA come from the germline V gene. The CDR3 length is 15 residues. Deletions cut 5 bases from V and 2 bases from J, with 10 bases between. This entry comes from a study of cytomegalovirus exposure and HLA in healthy donors. Study observations and caveats: Serostatus for CMV was the only available immune exposure information.

The PCR ran on 60 Vbeta and 13 Jbeta primers. Profiled with immunoSEQ multiplex PCR; TCRdb holds only in-frame clones, not every one. The sample yields 130,000 or so clones, approximately 80% seen once. The specimen sequenced was PBMCs. This receptor was obtained from a woman in her thirties or forties in good health and CMV-seronegative. The chain couples TRBV11-3 to TRBJ2-6; D might be TRBD2 (5 bases). The CDR3 protein is CASSPYGAGANVLTF. In DNA form, the CDR3 reads TGTGCCAGCAGCCCGTACGGGGCTGGGGCCAACGTCCTGACTTTC.